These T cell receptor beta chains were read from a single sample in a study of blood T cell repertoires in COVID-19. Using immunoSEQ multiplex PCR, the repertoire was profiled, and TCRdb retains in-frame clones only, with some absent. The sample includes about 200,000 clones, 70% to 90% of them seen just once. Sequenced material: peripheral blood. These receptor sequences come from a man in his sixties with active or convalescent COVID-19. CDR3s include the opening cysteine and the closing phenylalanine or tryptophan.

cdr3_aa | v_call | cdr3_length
CASSEVGGTEAFF | TRBV2 | 13
CASSITGTNYGYTF | TRBV19 | 14
CATAQGRQPQHF | TRBV6-5 | 12
CASRTGAGANVLTF | TRBV19 | 14
CASSRATYNEQFF | TRBV11-2 | 13
CASSPSPGGGTTGELFF | TRBV7-3 | 17
CASSYTGIGSYEQYF | TRBV19 | 15
CASMRGGQETQYF | TRBV6-5 | 13
CASSTDRVVDSPLHF | TRBV28 | 15
CASSRDRDTETQYF | TRBV5-1 | 14
CATSINNEQFF | TRBV15 | 11
CASSPRENTEAFF | TRBV6-6 | 13
CASSLDNPIYGYTF | TRBV5-1 | 14